One and the same sample provided the 5 T cell receptor beta chains below, sequenced in a study of T cells after posttransplantation cyclophosphamide. Sequencing was performed with immunoSEQ multiplex PCR; in TCRdb, only in-frame clones are kept and a portion is missing. The sample records around 13,000 clones, approximately 83% being singletons. The sample was memory CD4+ T cells sorted from PBMCs. These receptors were taken from a middle-aged man in good health, CMV-negative, and a related stem cell transplant donor.

The chain combines TRBV11-1 with TRBJ2-1; D not resolved. Trimming pared 2 bases from V and 4 bases from J, leaving 6 bases between. The V gene's germline CDR1 is SGHAT and CDR2 FQDESV (reference sequence). The CDR3 is 13 amino acids. DNA for the CDR3: TGTGCCAGCAGCTTAATCGTTTACAATGAGCAGTTCTTC. It codes for CASSLIVYNEQFF.

The V and J genes are TRBV5-1 and TRBJ1-2; TRBD1 is a possible D gene (6 bases). CDR1 is SGHRS and CDR2 is YFSETQ in the germline V gene. Trimming removed 4 bases at V and 6 bases at J, with 13 bases between. This CDR3 spans 13 amino acids. The CDR3 DNA sequence: TGCGCCAGCAGCCGCAGGGGAGAACATGGCTACACCTTC. It translates to CASSRRGEHGYTF.

The CDR3 reads CASSRSGTGNQETQYF. CDR3 nucleotides: TGTGCCAGCTCACGATCCGGGACAGGGAACCAAGAGACCCAGTACTTC. The rearrangement uses TRBV18 and TRBJ2-5, with 9 positions matching TRBD1. CDR3 size: 16 residues. Germline V gene data show CDR1 as KGHSH and CDR2 as LQKENI. J lost 0 bases, V lost 4 bases, and 6 bases had no gene match.

The chain links TRBV7-3 to TRBJ1-2; possibly TRBD1 for D (5 bases). The CDR3 spans 13 residues. Looked up from germline, CDR1 is SGHTA and CDR2 is FQGTGA. V was trimmed by 3 bases and J by 6 bases, leaving 11 bases between them. The chain's CDR3 is CASSFGPGDGYTF. The DNA for the CDR3 is TGTGCCAGCAGCTTCGGACCGGGGGATGGCTACACCTTC.

CDR3 region: CASSRLARQETQYF. The DNA of the CDR3 is TGTGCCAGCAGCCGACTAGCGCGACAAGAGACCCAGTACTTC. This sequence joins TRBV5-5 and TRBJ2-5, with 8 bases fitting TRBD2. With 4 bases clipped from V and 2 bases from J, the junction kept 4 bases outside the gene matches. Germline V CDR1 and CDR2: SGHKS, YYEKEE (reference sequence). This CDR3 spans 14 amino acids.